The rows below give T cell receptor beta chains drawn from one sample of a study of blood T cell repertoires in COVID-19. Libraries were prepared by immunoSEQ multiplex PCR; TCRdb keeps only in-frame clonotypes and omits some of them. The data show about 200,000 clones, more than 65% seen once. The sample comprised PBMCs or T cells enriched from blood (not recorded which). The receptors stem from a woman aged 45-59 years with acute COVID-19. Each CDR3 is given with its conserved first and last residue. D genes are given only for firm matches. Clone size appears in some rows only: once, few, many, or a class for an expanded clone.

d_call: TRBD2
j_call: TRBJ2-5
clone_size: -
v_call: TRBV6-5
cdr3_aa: CAILSGDYKETQYF
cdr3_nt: TGTGCCATCCTATCGGGGGACTACAAAGAGACCCAGTACTTC

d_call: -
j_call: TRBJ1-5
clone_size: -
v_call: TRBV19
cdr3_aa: CASSSYLTKRDNQPQHF
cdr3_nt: TGTGCCAGTAGTTCCTACCTCACAAAACGGGACAATCAGCCCCAGCATTTT

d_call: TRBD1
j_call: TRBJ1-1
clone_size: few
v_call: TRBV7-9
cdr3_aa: CASSTDRGPRNTEAFF
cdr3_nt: TGTGCCAGCAGCACGGACAGGGGGCCTAGGAACACTGAAGCTTTCTTT

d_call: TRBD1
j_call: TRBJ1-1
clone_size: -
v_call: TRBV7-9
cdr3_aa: CASSLGTAMNTEAFF
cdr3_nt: TGTGCCAGCAGCCTCGGGACAGCCATGAACACTGAAGCTTTCTTT

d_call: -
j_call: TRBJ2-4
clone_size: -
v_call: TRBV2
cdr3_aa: CASSITSEAIQYF
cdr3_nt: TGTGCCAGCAGTATAACTAGTGAGGCCATTCAGTACTTC

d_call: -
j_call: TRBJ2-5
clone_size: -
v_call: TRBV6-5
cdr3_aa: CASSLGLHRQETQYF
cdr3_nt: TGTGCCAGCAGTTTGGGACTCCACCGCCAAGAGACCCAGTACTTC

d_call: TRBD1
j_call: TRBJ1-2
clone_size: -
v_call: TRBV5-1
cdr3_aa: CASSLKGTGSGYTF
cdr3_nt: TGCGCCAGCAGCTTAAAGGGGACAGGGTCTGGCTACACCTTC

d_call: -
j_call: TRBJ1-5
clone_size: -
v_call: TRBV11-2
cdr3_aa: CASSRLRGPGAQPQHF
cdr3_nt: TGTGCCAGCAGTCGACTGAGGGGCCCAGGGGCTCAGCCCCAGCATTTT

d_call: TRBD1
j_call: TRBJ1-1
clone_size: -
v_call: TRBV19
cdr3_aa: CASRGQWNTEAFF
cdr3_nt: TGTGCCAGTAGGGGACAGTGGAACACTGAAGCTTTCTTT

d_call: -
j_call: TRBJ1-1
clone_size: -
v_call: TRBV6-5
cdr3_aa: CASSYSPQGLAEAFF
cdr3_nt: TGTGCCAGCAGTTACTCGCCCCAGGGGCTGGCTGAAGCTTTCTTT

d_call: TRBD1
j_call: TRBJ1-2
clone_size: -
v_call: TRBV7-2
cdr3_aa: CASIGTGGRFGYTF
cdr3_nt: TGTGCCAGCATAGGAACAGGGGGGCGGTTTGGCTACACCTTC

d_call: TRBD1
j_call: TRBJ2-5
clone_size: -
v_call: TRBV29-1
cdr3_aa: CSSVNTGGSGETQYF
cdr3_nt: TGCAGCTCAGTTAATACAGGGGGTTCAGGGGAGACCCAGTACTTC

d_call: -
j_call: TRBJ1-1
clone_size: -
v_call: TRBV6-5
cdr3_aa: CASTLTTGRTEAFF
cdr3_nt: TGTGCCAGCACCCTAACGACGGGTAGGACTGAAGCTTTCTTT

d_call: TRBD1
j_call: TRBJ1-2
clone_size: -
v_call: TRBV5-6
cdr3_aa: CASSLRQGQISGYTF
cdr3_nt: TGTGCCAGCAGCTTACGACAGGGCCAAATTAGTGGCTACACCTTC

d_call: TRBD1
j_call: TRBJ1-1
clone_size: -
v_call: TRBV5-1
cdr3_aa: CASGTGGANTEAFF
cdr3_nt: TGCGCCAGCGGCACAGGGGGCGCGAACACTGAAGCTTTCTTT

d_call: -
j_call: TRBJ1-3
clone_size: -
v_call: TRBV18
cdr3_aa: CASSPPATGSSGNTIYF
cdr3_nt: TGTGCCAGCTCACCACCGGCAACCGGGAGCTCTGGAAACACCATATATTTT

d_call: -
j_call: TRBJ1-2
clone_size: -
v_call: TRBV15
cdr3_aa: CATSRGGGGSYGYTF
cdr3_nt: TGTGCCACCAGCAGAGGGGGGGGTGGCAGCTATGGCTACACCTTC

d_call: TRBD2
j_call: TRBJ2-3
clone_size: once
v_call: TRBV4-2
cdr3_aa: CASSQDVSGGVGTQYF
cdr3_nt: TGTGCCAGCAGCCAAGATGTGAGCGGGGGGGTCGGTACGCAGTATTTT

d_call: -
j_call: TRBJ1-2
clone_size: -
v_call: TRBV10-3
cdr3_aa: CAIRAGTTSLGYTF
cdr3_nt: TGTGCCATCAGAGCCGGGACAACATCTCTGGGCTACACCTTC

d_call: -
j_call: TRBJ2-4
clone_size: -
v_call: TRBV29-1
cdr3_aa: CSVEVGQGLAKNIQYF
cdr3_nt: TGCAGCGTTGAAGTTGGGCAGGGGCTAGCCAAAAACATTCAGTACTTC

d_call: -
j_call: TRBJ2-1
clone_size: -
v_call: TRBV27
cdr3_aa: CASSLGLIFYGPYPNEQFF
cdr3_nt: TGTGCCAGCAGTTTAGGATTAATCTTCTATGGGCCTTATCCCAATGAGCAGTTCTTC

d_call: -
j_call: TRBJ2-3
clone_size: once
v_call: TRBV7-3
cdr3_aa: CASSFVARTDTQYF
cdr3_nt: TGTGCCAGCAGTTTCGTGGCTCGAACAGATACGCAGTATTTT

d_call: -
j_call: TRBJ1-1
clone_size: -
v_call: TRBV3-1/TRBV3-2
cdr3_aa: CASSHAGLDTEAFF
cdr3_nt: TGTGCCAGCAGCCACGCCGGTTTGGACACTGAAGCTTTCTTT

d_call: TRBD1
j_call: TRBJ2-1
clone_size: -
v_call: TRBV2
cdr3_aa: CASGTAYNEQFF
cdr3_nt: TGTGCCAGCGGGACAGCTTACAATGAGCAGTTCTTC

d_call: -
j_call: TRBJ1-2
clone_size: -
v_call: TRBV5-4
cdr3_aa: CASSLRGGGGYGYTF
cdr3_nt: TGTGCCAGCAGCCTGAGGGGAGGGGGTGGCTATGGCTACACCTTC

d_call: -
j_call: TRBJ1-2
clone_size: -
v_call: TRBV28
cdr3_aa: CASRGPPEVESYGYTF
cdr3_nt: TGTGCCAGCAGAGGCCCCCCGGAGGTGGAGTCCTATGGCTACACCTTC

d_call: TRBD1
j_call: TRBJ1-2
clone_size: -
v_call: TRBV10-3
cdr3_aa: CAIMDRGRGYGYTF
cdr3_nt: TGTGCCATCATGGACAGGGGGCGCGGGTATGGCTACACCTTC

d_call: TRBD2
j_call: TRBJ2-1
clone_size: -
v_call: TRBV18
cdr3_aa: CASSPRAGEYNEQFF
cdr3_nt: TGTGCCAGCTCACCACGAGCGGGGGAGTACAATGAGCAGTTCTTC

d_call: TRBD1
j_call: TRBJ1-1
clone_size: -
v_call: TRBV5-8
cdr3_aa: CASSSGTGHGMNTEAFF
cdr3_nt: TGTGCCAGCAGCTCGGGGACAGGGCACGGGATGAACACTGAAGCTTTCTTT

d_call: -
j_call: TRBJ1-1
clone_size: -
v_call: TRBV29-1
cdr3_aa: CSVERGVGDTEAFF
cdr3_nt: TGCAGCGTTGAACGGGGGGTAGGCGACACTGAAGCTTTCTTT

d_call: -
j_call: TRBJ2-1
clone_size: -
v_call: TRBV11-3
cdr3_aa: CASSLNPSSYNEQFF
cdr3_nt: TGTGCCAGCAGCTTGAACCCGAGCTCCTACAATGAGCAGTTCTTC

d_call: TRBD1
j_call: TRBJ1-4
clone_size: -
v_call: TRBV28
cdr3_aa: CASSLIRGYEKLFF
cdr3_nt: TGTGCCAGCAGCCTGATCAGGGGGTATGAAAAACTGTTTTTT

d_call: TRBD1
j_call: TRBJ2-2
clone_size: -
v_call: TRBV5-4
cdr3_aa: CASSLKTGGSGELFF
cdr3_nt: TGTGCCAGCAGCTTGAAGACAGGGGGGTCCGGGGAGCTGTTTTTT

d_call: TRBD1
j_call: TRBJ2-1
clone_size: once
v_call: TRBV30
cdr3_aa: CAGTQGAGNEQFF
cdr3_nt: TGTGCCGGAACCCAGGGGGCGGGCAATGAGCAGTTCTTC

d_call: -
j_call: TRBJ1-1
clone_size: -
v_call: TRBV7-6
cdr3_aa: CASSPMGAVEAFF
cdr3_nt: TGTGCCAGCAGCCCAATGGGGGCGGTTGAAGCTTTCTTT

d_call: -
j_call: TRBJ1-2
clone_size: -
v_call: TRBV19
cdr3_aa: CASSIPAGLQGGYTF
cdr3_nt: TGTGCCAGTAGTATCCCAGCGGGACTACAAGGAGGCTACACCTTC

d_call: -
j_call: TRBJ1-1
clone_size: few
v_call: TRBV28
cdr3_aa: CASSLSAGNLDTEAFF
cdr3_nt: TGTGCCAGCAGTTTATCTGCAGGGAACTTAGACACTGAAGCTTTCTTT

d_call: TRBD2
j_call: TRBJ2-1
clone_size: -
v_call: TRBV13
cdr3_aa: CASSLVRTSGGGEQFF
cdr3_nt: TGTGCCAGCAGCTTAGTAAGGACTAGCGGGGGGGGTGAGCAGTTCTTC

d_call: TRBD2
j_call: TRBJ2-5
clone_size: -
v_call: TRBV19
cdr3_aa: CASSSARLAGGSQETQYF
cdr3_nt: TGTGCCAGTAGTAGTGCTAGGCTAGCGGGGGGTTCGCAAGAGACCCAGTACTTC

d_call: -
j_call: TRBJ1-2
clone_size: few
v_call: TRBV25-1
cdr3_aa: CASSERQGLGYTF
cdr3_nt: TGTGCCAGCAGTGAAAGGCAGGGGCTTGGCTACACCTTC

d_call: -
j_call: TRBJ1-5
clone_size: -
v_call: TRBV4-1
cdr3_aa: CASSQDPLAKPQHF
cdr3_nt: TGCGCCAGCAGCCAAGATCCCCTTGCGAAGCCCCAGCATTTT

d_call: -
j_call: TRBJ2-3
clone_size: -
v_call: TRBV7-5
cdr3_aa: CARSPWLNRGRNTDTQYF
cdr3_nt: TGTGCCAGAAGCCCTTGGTTGAACAGGGGACGGAACACAGATACGCAGTATTTT

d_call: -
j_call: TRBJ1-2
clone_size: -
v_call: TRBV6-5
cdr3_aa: CASSYSQGVNYGYTF
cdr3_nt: TGTGCCAGCAGTTACTCGCAGGGTGTAAACTATGGCTACACCTTC

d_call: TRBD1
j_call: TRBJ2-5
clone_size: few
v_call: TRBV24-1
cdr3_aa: CATSDRGQGVKTQYF
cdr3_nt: TGTGCCACCAGTGACCGAGGACAGGGGGTAAAGACCCAGTACTTC

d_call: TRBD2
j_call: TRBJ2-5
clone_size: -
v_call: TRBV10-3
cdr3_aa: CAIRGVSGGSTQYF
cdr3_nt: TGTGCCATCAGAGGGGTTAGCGGGGGGTCGACCCAGTACTTC

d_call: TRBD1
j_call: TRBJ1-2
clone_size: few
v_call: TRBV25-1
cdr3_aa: CASSENRDSSNYGYTF
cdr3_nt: TGTGCCAGCAGTGAAAATCGGGACAGTTCTAACTATGGCTACACCTTC

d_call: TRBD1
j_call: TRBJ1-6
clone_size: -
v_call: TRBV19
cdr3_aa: CASSKGQGDNSPLHF
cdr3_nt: TGTGCCAGTAGTAAAGGACAGGGAGACAATTCACCCCTCCACTTT